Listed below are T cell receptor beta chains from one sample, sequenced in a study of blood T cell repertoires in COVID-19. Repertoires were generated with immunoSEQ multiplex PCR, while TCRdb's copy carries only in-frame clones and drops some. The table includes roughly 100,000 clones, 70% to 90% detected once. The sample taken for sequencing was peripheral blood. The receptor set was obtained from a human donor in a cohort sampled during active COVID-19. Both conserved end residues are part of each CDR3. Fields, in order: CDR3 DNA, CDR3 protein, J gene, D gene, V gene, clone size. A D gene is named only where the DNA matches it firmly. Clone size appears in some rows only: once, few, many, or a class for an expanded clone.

TGTGCCAGTAGTATGCTTTACAGTGAGCAGTTCTTC CASSMLYSEQFF TRBJ2-1 - TRBV19 -
TGCGCCAGCAGCTCGGACAGGGCTTCTAATGAAAAACTGTTTTTT CASSSDRASNEKLFF TRBJ1-4 TRBD1 TRBV5-1 once
TGTGCCAGCAGTTACTCGCTAACGATGAACACTGAAGCTTTCTTT CASSYSLTMNTEAFF TRBJ1-1 - TRBV6-5 -
TGCGCCAGCAGCCAAGATCGGGGATCTGGAAACACCATATATTTT CASSQDRGSGNTIYF TRBJ1-3 - TRBV4-1 -
TGTGCAAGTCGATTAGGGGGCGCGAACTATGGCTACACCTTC CASRLGGANYGYTF TRBJ1-2 - TRBV12-2 -
TGTGCCAGCTCACGGAACAGGGGAAACTCTGGAAACACCATATATTTT CASSRNRGNSGNTIYF TRBJ1-3 TRBD1 TRBV18 -
TGTGCCATCAGTGAGAATATGAATGAGCAGTTCTTC CAISENMNEQFF TRBJ2-1 - TRBV10-3 -
TGTGCCAGCAGCTTCTGGGCGTCCTACGAGCAGTACTTC CASSFWASYEQYF TRBJ2-7 - TRBV11-2 -
TGTGCCAGCAGCCCCTCAGTCTACGAGCAGTACTTC CASSPSVYEQYF TRBJ2-7 - TRBV12-3/TRBV12-4 -
TGTGCCAGCAGTTACGACAGGTCCACCTACGAGCAGTACTTC CASSYDRSTYEQYF TRBJ2-7 - TRBV6-5 -
TGTGCCACCAGCAGAGATGGGGGGGCTGGTTCTAGCACAGATACGCAGTATTTT CATSRDGGAGSSTDTQYF TRBJ2-3 - TRBV15 once
TGTGCCAGCTCACCGCTGACAGGGAGCATGAACACTGAAGCTTTCTTT CASSPLTGSMNTEAFF TRBJ1-1 TRBD1 TRBV18 -
TGTGCCAGCTCACCAGGCTATCCCGAGGGGACCCAGTACTTC CASSPGYPEGTQYF TRBJ2-5 - TRBV18 -
TGTGCCAGCAGTTCGACTAGTTTTAATGATGAGCAGTTCTTC CASSSTSFNDEQFF TRBJ2-1 - TRBV27 -